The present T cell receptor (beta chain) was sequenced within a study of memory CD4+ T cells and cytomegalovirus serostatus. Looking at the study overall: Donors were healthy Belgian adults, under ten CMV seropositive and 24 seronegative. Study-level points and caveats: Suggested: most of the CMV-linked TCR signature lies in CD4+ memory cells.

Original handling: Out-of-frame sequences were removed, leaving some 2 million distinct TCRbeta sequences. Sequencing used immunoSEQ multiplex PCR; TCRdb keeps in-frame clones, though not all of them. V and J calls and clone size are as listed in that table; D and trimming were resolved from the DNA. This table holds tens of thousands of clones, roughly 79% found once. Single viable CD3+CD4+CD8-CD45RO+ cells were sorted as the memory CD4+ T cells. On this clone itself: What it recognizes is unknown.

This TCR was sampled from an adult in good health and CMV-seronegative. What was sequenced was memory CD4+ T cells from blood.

The CDR3 protein is CASSQSGTGGTQYF. The CDR3 DNA follows: TGTGCCAGCAGTCAATCCGGGACAGGGGGGACCCAGTACTTC. The chain joins TRBV5-4 to TRBJ2-5, with 11 bases that match TRBD1. The CDR3 has 14 residues. Germline V gene data show CDR1 as SGHNT and CDR2 as YYREEE (reference sequence). V was clipped by 5 bases and J by 7 bases; unmatched bases: 7.